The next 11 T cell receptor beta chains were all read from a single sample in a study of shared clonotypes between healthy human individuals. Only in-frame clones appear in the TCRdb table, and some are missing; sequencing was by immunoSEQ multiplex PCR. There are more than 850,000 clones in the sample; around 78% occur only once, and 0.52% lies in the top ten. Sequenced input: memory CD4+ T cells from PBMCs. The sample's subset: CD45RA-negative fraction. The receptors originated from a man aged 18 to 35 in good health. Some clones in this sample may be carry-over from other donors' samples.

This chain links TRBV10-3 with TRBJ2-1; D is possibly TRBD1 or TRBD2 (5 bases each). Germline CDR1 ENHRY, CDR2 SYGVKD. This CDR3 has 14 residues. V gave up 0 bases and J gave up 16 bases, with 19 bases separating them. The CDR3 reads CAISESGTTRESFF. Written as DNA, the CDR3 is TGTGCCATCAGTGAGTCGGGGACGACGAGGGAATCATTCTTC.

The CDR3 spells CASSYLGETNTGELFF. CDR3 DNA: TGTGCCAGCAGCTACCTGGGTGAAACGAACACCGGGGAGCTGTTTTTT. The chain uses TRBV7-6 and TRBJ2-2, with D unresolved. CDR1 is SGHVS and CDR2 is FNYEAQ in the germline V gene. Trimming took off 4 bases at V and 0 bases at J, with 12 bases between the two ends. This CDR3 has 16 amino acids.

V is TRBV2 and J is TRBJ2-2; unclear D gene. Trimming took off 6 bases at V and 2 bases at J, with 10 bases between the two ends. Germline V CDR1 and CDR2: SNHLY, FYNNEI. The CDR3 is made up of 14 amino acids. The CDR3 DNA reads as TGTGCCAGCAGACGTACGGTTAACACCGGGGAGCTGTTTTTT. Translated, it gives CASRRTVNTGELFF.

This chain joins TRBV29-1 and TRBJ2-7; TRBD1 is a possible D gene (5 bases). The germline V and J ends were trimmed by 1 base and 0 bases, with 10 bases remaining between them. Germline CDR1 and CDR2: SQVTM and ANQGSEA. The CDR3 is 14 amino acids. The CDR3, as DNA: TGCAGCGTTGAAGGGTGGCAGGGCTCCTACGAGCAGTACTTC. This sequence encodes CSVEGWQGSYEQYF.

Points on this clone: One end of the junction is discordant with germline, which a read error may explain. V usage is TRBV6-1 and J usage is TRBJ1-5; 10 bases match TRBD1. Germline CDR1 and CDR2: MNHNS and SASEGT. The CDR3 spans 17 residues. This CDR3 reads CAISEGQGLSSNQPQHF. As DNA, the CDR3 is TGTGCCATCAGTGAGGGACAGGGGCTTTCAAGCAATCAGCCCCAGCATTTT.

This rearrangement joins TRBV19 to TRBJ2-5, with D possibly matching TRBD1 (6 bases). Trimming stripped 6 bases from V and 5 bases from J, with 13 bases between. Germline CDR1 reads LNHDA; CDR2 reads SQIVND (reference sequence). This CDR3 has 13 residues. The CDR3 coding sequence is TGTGCCAGTAGACTACAGGGTACGGAGACCCAGTACTTC. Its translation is CASRLQGTETQYF.

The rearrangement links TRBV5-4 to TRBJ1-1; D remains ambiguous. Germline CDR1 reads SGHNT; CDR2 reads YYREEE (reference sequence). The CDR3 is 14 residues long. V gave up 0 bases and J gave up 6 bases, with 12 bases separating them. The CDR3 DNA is TGTGCCAGCAGCTTGGGGGGTCGTGGCGCTGAAGCTTTCTTT. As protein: CASSLGGRGAEAFF.

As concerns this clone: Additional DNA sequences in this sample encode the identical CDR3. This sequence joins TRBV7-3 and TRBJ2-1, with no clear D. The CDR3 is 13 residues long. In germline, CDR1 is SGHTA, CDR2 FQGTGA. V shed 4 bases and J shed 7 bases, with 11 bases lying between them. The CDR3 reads CASSSGLGNEQFF. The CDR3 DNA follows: TGTGCCAGCAGCTCGGGCCTTGGGAATGAGCAGTTCTTC.

For the CDR3, the DNA is TGTGCCAGCAGCTTGGTAGCGGACACTGAAGCTTTCTTT. This codes for CASSLVADTEAFF. This chain joins TRBV5-6 and TRBJ1-1; D gene ambiguous. Trimming took off 0 bases at V and 3 bases at J, with 6 bases between the two ends. Germline V gives CDR1 SGHDT, CDR2 YYEEEE. The CDR3 runs to 13 residues.

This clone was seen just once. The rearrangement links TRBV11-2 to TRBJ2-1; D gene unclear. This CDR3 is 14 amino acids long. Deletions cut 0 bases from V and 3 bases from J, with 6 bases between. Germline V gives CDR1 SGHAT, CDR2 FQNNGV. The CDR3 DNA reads TGTGCCAGCAGCTTAGATGGATTCTACAATGAGCAGTTCTTC. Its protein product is CASSLDGFYNEQFF.

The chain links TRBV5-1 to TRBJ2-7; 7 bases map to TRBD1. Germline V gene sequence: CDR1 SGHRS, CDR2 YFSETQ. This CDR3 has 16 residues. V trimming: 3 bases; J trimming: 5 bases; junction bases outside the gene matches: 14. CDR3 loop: CASSYLGRGTADEQYF. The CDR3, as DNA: TGCGCCAGCAGCTACTTGGGCAGGGGGACCGCCGACGAGCAGTACTTC.